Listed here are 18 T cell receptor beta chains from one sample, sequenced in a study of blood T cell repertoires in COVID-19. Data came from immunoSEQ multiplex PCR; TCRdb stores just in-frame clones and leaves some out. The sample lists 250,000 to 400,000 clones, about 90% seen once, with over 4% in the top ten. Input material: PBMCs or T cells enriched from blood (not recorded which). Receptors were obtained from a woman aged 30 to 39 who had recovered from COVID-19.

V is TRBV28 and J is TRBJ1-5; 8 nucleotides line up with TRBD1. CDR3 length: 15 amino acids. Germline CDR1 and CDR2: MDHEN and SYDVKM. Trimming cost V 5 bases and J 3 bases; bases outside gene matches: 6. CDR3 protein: CASSVRTGYNQPQHF. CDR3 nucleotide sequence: TGTGCCAGCAGTGTCAGGACAGGGTACAATCAGCCCCAGCATTTT.

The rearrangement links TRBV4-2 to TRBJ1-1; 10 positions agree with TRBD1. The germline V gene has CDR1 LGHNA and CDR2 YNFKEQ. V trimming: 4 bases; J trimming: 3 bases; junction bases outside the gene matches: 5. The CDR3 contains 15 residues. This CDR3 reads CASSLRDRGDTEAFF. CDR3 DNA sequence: TGTGCCAGCAGCCTCAGGGACAGGGGAGACACTGAAGCTTTCTTT.

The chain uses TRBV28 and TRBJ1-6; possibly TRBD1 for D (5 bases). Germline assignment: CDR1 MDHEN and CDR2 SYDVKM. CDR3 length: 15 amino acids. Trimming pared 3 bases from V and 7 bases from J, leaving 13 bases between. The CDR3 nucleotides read TGTGCCAGCAGTTTGGGACTTTGGGAGAATTCACCCCTCCACTTT. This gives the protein CASSLGLWENSPLHF.

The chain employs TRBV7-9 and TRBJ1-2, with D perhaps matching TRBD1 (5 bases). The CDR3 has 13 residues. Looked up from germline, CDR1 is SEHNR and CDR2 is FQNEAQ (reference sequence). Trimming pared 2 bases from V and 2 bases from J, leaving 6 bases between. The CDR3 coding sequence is TGTGCCAGCAGCTTAAGGGGAAACTATGGCTACACCTTC. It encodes CASSLRGNYGYTF.

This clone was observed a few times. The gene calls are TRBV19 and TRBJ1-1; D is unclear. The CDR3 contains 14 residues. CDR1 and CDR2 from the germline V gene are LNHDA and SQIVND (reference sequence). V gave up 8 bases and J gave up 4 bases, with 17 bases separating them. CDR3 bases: TGTGCCAGTCTTTCTCGCCTCGGGAGCACTGAAGCTTTCTTT. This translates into CASLSRLGSTEAFF.

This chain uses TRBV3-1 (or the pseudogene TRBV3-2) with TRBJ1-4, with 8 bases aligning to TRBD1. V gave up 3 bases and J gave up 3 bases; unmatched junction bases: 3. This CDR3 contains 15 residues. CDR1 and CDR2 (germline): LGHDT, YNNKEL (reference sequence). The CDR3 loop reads CASSHDRGANEKLFF. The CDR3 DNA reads TGTGCCAGCAGCCATGACAGGGGTGCTAATGAAAAACTGTTTTTT.

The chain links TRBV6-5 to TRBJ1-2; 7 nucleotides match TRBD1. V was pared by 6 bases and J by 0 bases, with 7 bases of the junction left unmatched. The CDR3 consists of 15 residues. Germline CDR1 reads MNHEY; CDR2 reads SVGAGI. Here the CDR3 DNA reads TGTGCCAGCAGCCCAACAGGGGAGACTAACTATGGCTACACCTTC. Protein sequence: CASSPTGETNYGYTF.

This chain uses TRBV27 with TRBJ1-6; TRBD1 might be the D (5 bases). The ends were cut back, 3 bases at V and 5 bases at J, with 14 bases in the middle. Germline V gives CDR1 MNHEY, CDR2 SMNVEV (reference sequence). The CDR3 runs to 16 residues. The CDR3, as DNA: TGTGCCAGCAGTTTGGGTAGGCCAGGGAATAATTCACCCCTCCACTTT. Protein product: CASSLGRPGNNSPLHF.

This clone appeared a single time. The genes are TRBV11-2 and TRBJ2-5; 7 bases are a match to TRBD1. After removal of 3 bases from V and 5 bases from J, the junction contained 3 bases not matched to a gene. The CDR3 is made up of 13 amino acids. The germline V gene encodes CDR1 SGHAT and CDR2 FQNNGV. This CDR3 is CASSFTGAETQYF. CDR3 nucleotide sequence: TGTGCCAGCAGCTTTACAGGGGCCGAGACCCAGTACTTC.

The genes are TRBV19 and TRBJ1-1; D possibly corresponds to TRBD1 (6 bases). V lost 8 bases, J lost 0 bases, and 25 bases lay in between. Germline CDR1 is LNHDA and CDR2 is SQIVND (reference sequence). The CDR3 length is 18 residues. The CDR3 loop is CASSGTRDGLGMNTEAFF. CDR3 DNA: TGTGCCAGTTCCGGGACAAGGGATGGCCTGGGGATGAACACTGAAGCTTTCTTT.

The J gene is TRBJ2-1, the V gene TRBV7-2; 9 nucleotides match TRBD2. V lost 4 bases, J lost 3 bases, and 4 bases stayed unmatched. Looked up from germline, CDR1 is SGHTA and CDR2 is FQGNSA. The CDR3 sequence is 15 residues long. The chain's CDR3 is CASSSVAGDYNEQFF. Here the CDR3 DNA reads TGTGCCAGCAGCTCTGTAGCGGGGGACTACAATGAGCAGTTCTTC.

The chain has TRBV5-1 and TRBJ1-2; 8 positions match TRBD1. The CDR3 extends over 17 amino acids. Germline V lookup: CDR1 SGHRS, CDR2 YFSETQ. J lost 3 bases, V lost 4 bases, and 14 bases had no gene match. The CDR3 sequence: CASSQNRQGYEDYGYTF. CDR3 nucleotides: TGCGCCAGCAGCCAAAACAGACAGGGGTACGAAGACTATGGCTACACCTTC.

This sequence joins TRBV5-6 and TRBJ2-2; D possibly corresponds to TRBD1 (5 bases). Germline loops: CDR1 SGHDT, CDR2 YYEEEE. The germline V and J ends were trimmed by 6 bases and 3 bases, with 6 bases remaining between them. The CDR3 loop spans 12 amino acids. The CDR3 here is CASIGDTGELFF. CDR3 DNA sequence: TGTGCCAGCATAGGGGACACCGGGGAGCTGTTTTTT.

The CDR3 here is CASSTRQITDTQYF. The CDR3 coding sequence is TGTGCCAGTAGTACTCGACAGATCACAGATACGCAGTATTTT. The chain joins TRBV19 to TRBJ2-3; possible D gene TRBD1, 5 bases. Trimming took off 4 bases at V and 2 bases at J, with 10 bases between the two ends. The CDR3 is 14 amino acids. CDR1 LNHDA and CDR2 SQIVND come from the germline V gene (reference sequence).

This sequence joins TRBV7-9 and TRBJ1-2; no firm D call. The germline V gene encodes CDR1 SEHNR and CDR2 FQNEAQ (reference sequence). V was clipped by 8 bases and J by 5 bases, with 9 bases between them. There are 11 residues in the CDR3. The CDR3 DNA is TGTGCCAGCGGAACGGGGTATGGCTACACCTTC. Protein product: CASGTGYGYTF.

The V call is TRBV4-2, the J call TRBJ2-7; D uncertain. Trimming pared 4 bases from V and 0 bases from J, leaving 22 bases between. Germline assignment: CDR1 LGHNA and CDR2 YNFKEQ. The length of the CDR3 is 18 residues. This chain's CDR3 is CASSPSPRLDGGSYEQYF. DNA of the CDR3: TGTGCCAGCAGCCCCTCTCCTCGTTTAGACGGCGGCTCCTACGAGCAGTACTTC.

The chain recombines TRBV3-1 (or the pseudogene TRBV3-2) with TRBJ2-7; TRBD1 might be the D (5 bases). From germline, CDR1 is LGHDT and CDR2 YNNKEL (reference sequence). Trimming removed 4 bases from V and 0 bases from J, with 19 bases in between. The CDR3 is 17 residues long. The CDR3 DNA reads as TGTGCCAGCAGCCCCTACTCTTTTCTAGGGGACTCCTACGAGCAGTACTTC. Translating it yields CASSPYSFLGDSYEQYF.

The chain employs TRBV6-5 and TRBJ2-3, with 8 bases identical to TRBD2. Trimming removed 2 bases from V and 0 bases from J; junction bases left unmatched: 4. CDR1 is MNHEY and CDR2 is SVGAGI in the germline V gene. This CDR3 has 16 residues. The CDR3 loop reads CASSYPGGGSTDTQYF. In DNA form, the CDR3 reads TGTGCCAGCAGTTACCCCGGCGGGGGGAGCACAGATACGCAGTATTTT.